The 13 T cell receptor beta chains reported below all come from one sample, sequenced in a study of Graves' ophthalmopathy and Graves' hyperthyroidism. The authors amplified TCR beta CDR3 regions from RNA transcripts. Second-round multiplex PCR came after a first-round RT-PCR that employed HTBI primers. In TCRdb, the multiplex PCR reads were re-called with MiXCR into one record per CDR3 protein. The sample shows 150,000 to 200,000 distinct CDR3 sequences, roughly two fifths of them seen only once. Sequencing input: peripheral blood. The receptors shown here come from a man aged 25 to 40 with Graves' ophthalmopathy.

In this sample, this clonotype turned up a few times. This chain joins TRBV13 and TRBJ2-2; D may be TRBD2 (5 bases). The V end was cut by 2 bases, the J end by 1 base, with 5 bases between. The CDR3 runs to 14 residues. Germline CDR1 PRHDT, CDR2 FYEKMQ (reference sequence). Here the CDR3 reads CASSLRENTGELFF. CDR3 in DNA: TGTGCCAGCAGCTTACGGGAGAACACCGGGGAGCTGTTTTTT.

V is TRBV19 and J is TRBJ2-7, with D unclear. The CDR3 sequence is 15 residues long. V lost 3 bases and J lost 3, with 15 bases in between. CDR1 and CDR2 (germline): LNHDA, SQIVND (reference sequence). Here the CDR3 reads CASSIELVSSYEQYF. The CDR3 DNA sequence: TGTGCCAGTAGTATCGAACTCGTATCGAGCTACGAGCAGTACTTC.

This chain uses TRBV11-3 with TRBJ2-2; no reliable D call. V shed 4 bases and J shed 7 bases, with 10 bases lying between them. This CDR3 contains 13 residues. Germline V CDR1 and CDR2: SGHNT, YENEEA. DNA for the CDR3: TGTGCCAGCAGCTCCACAGCCGTCGGGGAGCTGTTTTTT. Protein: CASSSTAVGELFF.

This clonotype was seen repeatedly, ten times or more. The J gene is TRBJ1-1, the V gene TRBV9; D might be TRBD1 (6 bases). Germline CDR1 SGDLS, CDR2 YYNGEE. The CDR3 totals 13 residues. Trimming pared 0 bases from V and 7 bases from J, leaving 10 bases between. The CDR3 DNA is TGTGCCAGCAGCGTAGAGGAGGACAGTGAAGCTTTCTTT. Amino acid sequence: CASSVEEDSEAFF.

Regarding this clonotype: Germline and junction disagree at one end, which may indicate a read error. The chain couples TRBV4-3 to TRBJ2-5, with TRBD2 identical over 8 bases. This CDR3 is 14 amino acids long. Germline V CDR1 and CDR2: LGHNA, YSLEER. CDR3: CASSQDQHSGTLHF. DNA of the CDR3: TGCGCCAGCAGCCAAGACCAACATAGCGGGACCCTCCACTTC.

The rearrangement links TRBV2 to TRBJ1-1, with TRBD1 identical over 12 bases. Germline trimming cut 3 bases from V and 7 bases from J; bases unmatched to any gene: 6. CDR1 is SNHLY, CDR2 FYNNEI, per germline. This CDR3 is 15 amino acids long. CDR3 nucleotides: TGTGCCAGCAGTGATCCCGGGACAGGGGGCGTTGAAGCTTTCTTT. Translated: CASSDPGTGGVEAFF.

CDR3 protein: CASSHLAWTGPETQYF. CDR3 nucleotides: TGTGCCAGCAGCCACCTCGCCTGGACAGGTCCAGAGACCCAGTACTTC. The chain employs TRBV3-1 and TRBJ2-5, with 7 bases matching TRBD1. Germline CDR1 reads LGHDT; CDR2 reads YNNKEL (reference sequence). J was trimmed by 4 bases and V by 3 bases; bases with no gene match: 11. This CDR3 contains 16 residues.

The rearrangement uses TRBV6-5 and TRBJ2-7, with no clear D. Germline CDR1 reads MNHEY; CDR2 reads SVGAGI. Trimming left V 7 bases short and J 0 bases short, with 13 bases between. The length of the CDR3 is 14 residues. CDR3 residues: CASKFGTDSYEQYF. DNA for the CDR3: TGTGCCAGCAAGTTCGGTACAGACTCCTACGAGCAGTACTTC.

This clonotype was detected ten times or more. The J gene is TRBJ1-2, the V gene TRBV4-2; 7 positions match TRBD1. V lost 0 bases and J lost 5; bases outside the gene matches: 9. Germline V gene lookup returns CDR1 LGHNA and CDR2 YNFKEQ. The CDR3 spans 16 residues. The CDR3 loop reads CASSQEGTAPFYGYTF. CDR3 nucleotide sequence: TGTGCCAGCAGCCAAGAAGGGACAGCACCATTTTATGGCTACACCTTC.

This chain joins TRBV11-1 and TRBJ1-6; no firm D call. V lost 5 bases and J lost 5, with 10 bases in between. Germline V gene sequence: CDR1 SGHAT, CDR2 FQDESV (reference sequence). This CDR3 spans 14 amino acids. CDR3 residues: CASSNSGHNSPLHF. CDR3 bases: TGTGCCAGCAGCAACTCCGGTCATAATTCACCCCTCCACTTT.

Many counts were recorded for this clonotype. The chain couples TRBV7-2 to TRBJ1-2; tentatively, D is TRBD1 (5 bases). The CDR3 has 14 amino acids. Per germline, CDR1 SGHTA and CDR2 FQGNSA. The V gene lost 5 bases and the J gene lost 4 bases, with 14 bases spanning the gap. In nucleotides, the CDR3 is TGTGCCAGCAGCCCGGACCCGGGGGGCTATGGCTACACCTTC. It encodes CASSPDPGGYGYTF.

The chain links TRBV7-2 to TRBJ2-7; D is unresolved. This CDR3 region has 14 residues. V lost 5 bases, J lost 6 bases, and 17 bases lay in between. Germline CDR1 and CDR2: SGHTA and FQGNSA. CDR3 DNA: TGTGCCAGCAGCGCCTTGGGCAGACCTGGCGAGCAGTACTTC. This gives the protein CASSALGRPGEQYF. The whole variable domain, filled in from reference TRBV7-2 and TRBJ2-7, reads GAGVSQSPSNKVTEKGKDVELRCDPISGHTALYWYRQSLGQGLEFLIYFQGNSAPDKSGLPSDRFSAERTGGSVSTLTIQRTQQEDSAVYLCASSALGRPGEQYFGPGTRLTVT.

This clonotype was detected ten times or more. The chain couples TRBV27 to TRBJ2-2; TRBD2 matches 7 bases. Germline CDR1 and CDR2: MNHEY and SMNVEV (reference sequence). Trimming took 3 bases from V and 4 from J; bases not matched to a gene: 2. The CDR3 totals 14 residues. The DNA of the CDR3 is TGTGCCAGCAGTTTGCGCGGGAGCACCGGGGAGCTGTTTTTT. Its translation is CASSLRGSTGELFF.